These 19 T cell receptor beta chains were sequenced from one sample in a study of CXCR3-negative and CXCR3-positive naive CD8 T cells. General study points: When CXCR3-positive naive cells were set against CXCR3-negative naive cells, the former had more hydrophobic TRB CDR3s.

These receptors have no known antigen. cDNA libraries for TRB were generated by 5' RACE incorporating UMI labels. TCRdb processed the 5' RACE reads again and assigns one entry to each CDR3 protein, with no DNA. This sample's table has about 120,000 distinct CDR3 sequences. Sequenced material: naive CXCR3+ CD8+ T cells from blood. Subset reported: CD45RO-CCR7+CD27+CD95- naive CD8+ T cells expressing CXCR3 (TNR3+). The source of these receptors is a human donor in good health. Some clones in this sample may be carry-over from other donors' samples.

The V call is TRBV29-1, the J call TRBJ2-2; TCRdb gives TRBD1 as the D gene, but with no DNA this cannot be confirmed. The CDR3 is 14 residues long. Germline V lookup: CDR1 SQVTM, CDR2 ANQGSEA. This CDR3 is CSVFRGPIPGELFF.

V is TRBV4-3 and J is TRBJ1-2; the TCRdb call, TRBD1, lacks DNA for checking. The germline V gene has CDR1 LGHNA and CDR2 YSLEER. CDR3 size: 15 residues. The CDR3 sequence: CASSQERTGPYGYTF.

CDR3 amino acids: CASSKQGENTEAFF. The rearrangement uses TRBV25-1 and TRBJ1-1; the TCRdb D gene call, TRBD1, has no DNA to confirm it. CDR1 MGHDK and CDR2 SYGVNS come from the germline V gene. This CDR3 has 14 amino acids.

The gene calls are TRBV5-6 and TRBJ2-1; the D call of TRBD2 rests on TCRdb alone, since no DNA is present to check it. In germline, CDR1 is SGHDT, CDR2 YYEEEE. This CDR3 is built from 15 residues. CDR3 amino acids: CASSLYRERPNEQFF.

The rearrangement links TRBV11-2 to TRBJ2-1; TCRdb proposes TRBD2, but this gene call is untestable without DNA. The CDR3 has 16 residues. The germline gives CDR1 SGHAT, CDR2 FQNNGV. The CDR3 reads CASSPRTSGGYNGQFF.

The V and J genes are TRBV7-9 and TRBJ1-1. Germline loops: CDR1 SEHNR, CDR2 FQNEAQ (reference sequence). The CDR3 is made up of 13 amino acids. The CDR3 here is CASSQGQNTEAFF.

CDR3 in amino acids: CASSLGSRTEGYTF. The chain recombines TRBV7-9 with TRBJ1-2; TCRdb outputs TRBD1, but without DNA this stays unchecked. Germline V gene sequence: CDR1 SEHNR, CDR2 FQNEAQ (reference sequence). The CDR3 covers 14 residues. The complete variable domain, with remaining parts taken from reference TRBV7-9 and TRBJ1-2, reads DTGVSQNPRHKITKRGQNVTFRCDPISEHNRLYWYRQTLGQGPEFLTYFQNEAQLEKSRLLSDRFSAERPKGSFSTLEIQRTEQGDSAMYLCASSLGSRTEGYTFGSGTRLTVV.

The chain carries TRBV14 and TRBJ2-7. The CDR3 is 12 amino acids. Germline CDR1 SGHDN, CDR2 FVKESK. This chain's CDR3 is CASSQWAYEQYF.

This chain uses TRBV28 with TRBJ2-2. The CDR3 totals 14 residues. In germline, CDR1 is MDHEN, CDR2 SYDVKM. The CDR3 region is CASTPTSAAGELFF.

The J gene is TRBJ2-7, the V gene TRBV4-2; TCRdb's D gene call, TRBD2, goes unchecked for lack of DNA. The length of the CDR3 is 15 residues. Per germline, CDR1 LGHNA and CDR2 YNFKEQ. CDR3 sequence: CASIRWSRASGEQYF.

The rearrangement joins TRBV21-1 to TRBJ2-1. TRBV21-1 is assigned pseudogene status. The CDR3 totals 16 residues. CDR3 sequence reads: CASSKSFRSSYNEQFF.

The chain has TRBV7-8 and TRBJ2-7. Per the germline V gene, CDR1 is SGHVS and CDR2 is FQNEAQ. The length of the CDR3 is 13 residues. CDR3 sequence reads: CASSLVTGDEQYF.

The genes are TRBV29-1 and TRBJ2-3; TCRdb picks TRBD1, but there is no DNA to check that call. The CDR3 totals 13 residues. Germline CDR1 SQVTM, CDR2 ANQGSEA. The CDR3 loop reads CSFGQGSTDTQYF.

The CDR3 loop is CASSQEGTYKNYGYTF. V usage is TRBV4-1 and J usage is TRBJ1-2. Germline V gene lookup returns CDR1 MGHRA and CDR2 YSYEKL. The CDR3 totals 16 residues.

This chain connects TRBV7-8 to TRBJ2-6; TCRdb's assignment of TRBD1 cannot be checked, as there is no DNA. Germline V gene lookup returns CDR1 SGHVS and CDR2 FQNEAQ. The CDR3 sequence is 16 residues long. This chain's CDR3 is CASRVVGETGANVLTF.

The gene calls are TRBV29-1 and TRBJ2-2. This CDR3 contains 11 residues. CDR1 and CDR2 from the germline V gene are SQVTM and ANQGSEA. The CDR3 protein is CSVGHTGELFF.

CDR3 sequence reads: CASSLMSYEQYF. The chain couples TRBV7-6 to TRBJ2-7. There are 12 residues in the CDR3. Looked up from germline, CDR1 is SGHVS and CDR2 is FNYEAQ. The full variable domain, with the rest looked up from reference TRBV7-6 and TRBJ2-7, is GAGVSQSPRYKVTKRGQDVALRCDPISGHVSLYWYRQALGQGPEFLTYFNYEAQQDKSGLPNDRFSAERPEGSISTLTIQRTEQRDSAMYRCASSLMSYEQYFGPGTRLTVT.

The rearrangement joins TRBV7-9 to TRBJ1-2; lacking DNA, the TRBD1 call made by TCRdb goes unchecked. The CDR3 is 15 amino acids. CDR1 is SEHNR, CDR2 FQNEAQ, per germline (reference sequence). CDR3 sequence reads: CASSGTEELFYGYTF.

This rearrangement joins TRBV29-1 to TRBJ2-4. CDR3 length: 12 residues. In germline, CDR1 is SQVTM, CDR2 ANQGSEA. Here the CDR3 reads CSVEVTGNIQYF.